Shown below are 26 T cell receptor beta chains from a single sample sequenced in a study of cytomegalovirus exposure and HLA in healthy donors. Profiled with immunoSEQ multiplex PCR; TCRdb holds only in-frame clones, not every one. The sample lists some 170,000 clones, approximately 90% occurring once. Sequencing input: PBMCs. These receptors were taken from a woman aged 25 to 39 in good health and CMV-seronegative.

CDR3 bases: TGTGCCAGCAGCCACGACAGGGTGAACACCGGGGAGCTGTTTTTT. This encodes CASSHDRVNTGELFF. The J gene is TRBJ2-2, the V gene TRBV6-1, with 7 nucleotides matching TRBD1. Trimming took 6 bases from V and 1 from J; bases not matched to a gene: 5. Germline-derived CDR1 and CDR2 are MNHNS and SASEGT. CDR3 size: 15 residues.

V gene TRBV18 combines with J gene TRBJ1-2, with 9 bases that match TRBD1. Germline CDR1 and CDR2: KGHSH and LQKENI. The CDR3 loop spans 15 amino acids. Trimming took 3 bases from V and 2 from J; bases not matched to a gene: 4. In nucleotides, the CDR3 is TGTGCCAGCTCACCCGTGGACAGGGGAAACTATGGCTACACCTTC. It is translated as CASSPVDRGNYGYTF.

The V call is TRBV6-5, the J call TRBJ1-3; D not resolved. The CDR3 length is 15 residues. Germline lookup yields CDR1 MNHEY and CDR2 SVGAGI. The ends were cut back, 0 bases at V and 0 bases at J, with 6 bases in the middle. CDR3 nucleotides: TGTGCCAGCAGTTACTCTGGGAGCTCTGGAAACACCATATATTTT. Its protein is CASSYSGSSGNTIYF.

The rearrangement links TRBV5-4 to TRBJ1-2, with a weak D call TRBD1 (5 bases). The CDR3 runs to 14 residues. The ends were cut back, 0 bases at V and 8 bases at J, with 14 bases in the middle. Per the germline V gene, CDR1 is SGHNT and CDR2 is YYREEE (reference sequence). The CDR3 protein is CASSLGGGAEGYTF. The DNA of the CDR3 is TGTGCCAGCAGCTTGGGTGGAGGGGCGGAGGGCTACACCTTC. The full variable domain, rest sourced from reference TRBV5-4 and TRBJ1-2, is ETGVTQSPTHLIKTRGQQVTLRCSSQSGHNTVSWYQQALGQGPQFIFQYYREEENGRGNFPPRFSGLQFPNYSSELNVNALELDDSALYLCASSLGGGAEGYTFGSGTRLTVV.

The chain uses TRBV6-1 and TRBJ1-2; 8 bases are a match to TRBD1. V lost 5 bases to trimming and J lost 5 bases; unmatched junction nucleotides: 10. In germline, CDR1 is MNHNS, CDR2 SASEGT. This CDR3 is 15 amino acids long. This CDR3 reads CASSTQDRGFYGYTF. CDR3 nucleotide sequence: TGTGCCAGCAGTACCCAAGACAGGGGATTTTATGGCTACACCTTC.

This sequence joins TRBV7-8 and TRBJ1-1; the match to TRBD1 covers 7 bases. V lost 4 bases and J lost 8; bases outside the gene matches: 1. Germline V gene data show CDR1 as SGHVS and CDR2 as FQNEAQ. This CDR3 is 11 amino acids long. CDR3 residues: CASSWGQEAFF. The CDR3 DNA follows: TGTGCCAGCAGCTGGGGACAGGAAGCTTTCTTT.

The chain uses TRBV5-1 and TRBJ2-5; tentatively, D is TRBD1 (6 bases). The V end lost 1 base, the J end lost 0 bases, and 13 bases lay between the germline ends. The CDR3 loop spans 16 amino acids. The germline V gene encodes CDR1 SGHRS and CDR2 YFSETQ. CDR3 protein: CASSLPKDSHQETQYF. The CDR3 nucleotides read TGCGCCAGCAGCTTGCCGAAGGACAGCCACCAAGAGACCCAGTACTTC.

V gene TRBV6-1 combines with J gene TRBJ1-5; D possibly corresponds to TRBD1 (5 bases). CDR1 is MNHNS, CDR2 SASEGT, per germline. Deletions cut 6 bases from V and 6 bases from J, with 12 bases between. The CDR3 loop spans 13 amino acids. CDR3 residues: CASRGAGGQPQHF. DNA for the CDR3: TGTGCCAGCAGAGGGGCGGGGGGTCAGCCCCAGCATTTT.

The CDR3 here is CASSGTGGETQYF. The CDR3 DNA sequence: TGTGCCAGCAGTGGGACAGGGGGAGAGACCCAGTACTTC. The chain carries TRBV6-6 and TRBJ2-5, with 11 positions matching TRBD1. The length of the CDR3 is 13 residues. CDR1 MNHNY and CDR2 SVGAGI come from the germline V gene (reference sequence). V lost 5 bases and J lost 4; bases outside the gene matches: 0.

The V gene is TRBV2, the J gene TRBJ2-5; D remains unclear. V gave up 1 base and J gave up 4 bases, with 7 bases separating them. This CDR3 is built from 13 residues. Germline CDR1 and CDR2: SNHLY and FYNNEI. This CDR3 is CASSEDRSETQYF. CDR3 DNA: TGTGCCAGCAGTGAAGACAGATCAGAGACCCAGTACTTC. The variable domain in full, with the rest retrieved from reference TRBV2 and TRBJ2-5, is EPEVTQTPSHQVTQMGQEVILRCVPISNHLYFYWYRQILGQKVEFLVSFYNNEISEKSEIFDDQFSVERPDGSNFTLKIRSTKLEDSAMYFCASSEDRSETQYFGPGTRLLVL.

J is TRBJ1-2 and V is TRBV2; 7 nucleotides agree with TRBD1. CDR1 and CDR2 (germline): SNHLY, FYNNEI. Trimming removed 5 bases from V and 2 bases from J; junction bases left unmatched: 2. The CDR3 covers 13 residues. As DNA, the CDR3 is TGTGCCAGCAGTTACAGGGGAAACTATGGCTACACCTTC. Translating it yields CASSYRGNYGYTF.

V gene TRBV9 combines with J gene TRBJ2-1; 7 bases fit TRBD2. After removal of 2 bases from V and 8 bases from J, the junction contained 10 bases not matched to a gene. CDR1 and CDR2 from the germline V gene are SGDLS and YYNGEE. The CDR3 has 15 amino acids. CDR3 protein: CASSVGSGVGDEQFF. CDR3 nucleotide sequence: TGTGCCAGCAGCGTGGGGAGCGGGGTGGGCGATGAGCAGTTCTTC.

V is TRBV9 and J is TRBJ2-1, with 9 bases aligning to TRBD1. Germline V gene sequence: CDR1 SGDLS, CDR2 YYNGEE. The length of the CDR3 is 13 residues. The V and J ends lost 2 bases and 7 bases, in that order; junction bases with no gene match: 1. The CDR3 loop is CASSVDRGNEQFF. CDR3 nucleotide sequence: TGTGCCAGCAGCGTCGACAGGGGGAATGAGCAGTTCTTC.

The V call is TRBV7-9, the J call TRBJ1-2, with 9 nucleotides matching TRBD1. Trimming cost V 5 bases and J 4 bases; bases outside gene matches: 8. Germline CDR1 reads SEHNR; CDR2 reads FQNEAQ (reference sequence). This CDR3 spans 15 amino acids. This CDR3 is CASSTEGTGIYGYTF. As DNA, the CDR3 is TGTGCCAGCAGCACCGAAGGGACAGGGATCTATGGCTACACCTTC.

The CDR3 spells CSVDRTGLETQYF. The CDR3 nucleotides read TGCAGCGTAGACCGGACAGGATTGGAGACCCAGTACTTC. The chain combines TRBV29-1 with TRBJ2-5; TRBD1 agrees at 7 bases. Germline values: CDR1 SQVTM, CDR2 ANQGSEA. The trim removed 6 bases at V and 5 bases at J, leaving 9 bases unmatched. The CDR3 contains 13 residues. The whole variable domain, filled in from reference TRBV29-1 and TRBJ2-5, reads SAVISQKPSRDICQRGTSLTIQCQVDSQVTMMFWYRQQPGQSLTLIATANQGSEATYESGFVIDKFPISRPNLTFSTLTVSNMSPEDSSIYLCSVDRTGLETQYFGPGTRLLVL.

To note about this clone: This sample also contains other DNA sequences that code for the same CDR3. The CDR3 DNA reads as TGTGCCAGCAGCACGGGTGGGTGGGGAGTGGAGGTCTATGGCTACACCTTC. Translation gives CASSTGGWGVEVYGYTF. J is TRBJ1-2 and V is TRBV5-6; D remains unclear. CDR1 and CDR2 (germline): SGHDT, YYEEEE. CDR3 length: 17 amino acids. With 4 bases removed from V and 4 bases from J, the gap between germline ends came to 23 bases.

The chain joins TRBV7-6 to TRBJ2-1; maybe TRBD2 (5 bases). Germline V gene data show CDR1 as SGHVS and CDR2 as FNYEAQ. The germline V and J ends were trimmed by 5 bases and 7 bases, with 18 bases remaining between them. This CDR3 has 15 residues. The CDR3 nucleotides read TGTGCCAGCAGCCCAATCACGGGGTTGAGGAATGAGCAGTTCTTC. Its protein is CASSPITGLRNEQFF.

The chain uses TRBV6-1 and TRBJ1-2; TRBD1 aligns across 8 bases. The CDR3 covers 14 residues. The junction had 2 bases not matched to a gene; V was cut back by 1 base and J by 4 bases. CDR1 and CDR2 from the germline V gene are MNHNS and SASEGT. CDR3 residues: CASSEGQGSYGYTF. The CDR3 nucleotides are TGTGCCAGCAGTGAAGGACAGGGGAGCTATGGCTACACCTTC.

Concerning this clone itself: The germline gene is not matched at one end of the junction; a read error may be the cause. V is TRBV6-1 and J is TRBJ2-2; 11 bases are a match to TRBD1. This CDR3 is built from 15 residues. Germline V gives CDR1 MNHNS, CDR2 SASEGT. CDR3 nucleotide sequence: TGTGCCAGCAGCGAAGGGACAGGGGGTGTCGGGGAGCTGTTTTTT. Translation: CASSEGTGGVGELFF.

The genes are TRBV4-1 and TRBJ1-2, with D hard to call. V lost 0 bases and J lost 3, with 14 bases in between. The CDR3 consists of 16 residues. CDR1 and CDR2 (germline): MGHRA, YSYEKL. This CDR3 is CASSQEDVRRDYGYTF. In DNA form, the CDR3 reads TGCGCCAGCAGCCAAGAGGATGTACGGAGGGACTATGGCTACACCTTC.

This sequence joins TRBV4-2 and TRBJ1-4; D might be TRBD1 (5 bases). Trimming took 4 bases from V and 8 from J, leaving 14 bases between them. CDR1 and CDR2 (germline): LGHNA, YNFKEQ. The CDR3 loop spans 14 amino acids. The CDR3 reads CASSLDTGGEKLFF. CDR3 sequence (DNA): TGTGCCAGCAGCCTCGACACGGGGGGGGAAAAACTGTTTTTT.

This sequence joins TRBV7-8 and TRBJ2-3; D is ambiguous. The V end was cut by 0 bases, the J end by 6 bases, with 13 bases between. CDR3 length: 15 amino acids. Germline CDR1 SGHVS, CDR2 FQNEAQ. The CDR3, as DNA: TGTGCCAGCAGCTTAGCCGCACAGCTCCGGGATACGCAGTATTTT. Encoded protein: CASSLAAQLRDTQYF.

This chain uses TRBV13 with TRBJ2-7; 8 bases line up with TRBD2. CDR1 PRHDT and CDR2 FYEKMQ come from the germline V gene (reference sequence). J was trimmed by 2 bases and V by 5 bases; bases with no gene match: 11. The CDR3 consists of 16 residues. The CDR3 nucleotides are TGTGCCAGCAGCGTCAAAGCGGGGGCCCGTACCTACGAGCAGTACTTC. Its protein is CASSVKAGARTYEQYF.

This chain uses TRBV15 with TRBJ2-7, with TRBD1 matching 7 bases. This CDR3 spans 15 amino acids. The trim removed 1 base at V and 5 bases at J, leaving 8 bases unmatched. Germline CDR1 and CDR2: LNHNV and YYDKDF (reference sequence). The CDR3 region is CATSRGGTATHEQYF. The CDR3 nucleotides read TGTGCCACCAGCAGAGGAGGGACAGCAACCCACGAGCAGTACTTC. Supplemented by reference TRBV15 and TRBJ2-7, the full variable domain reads DAMVIQNPRYQVTQFGKPVTLSCSQTLNHNVMYWYQQKSSQAPKLLFHYYDKDFNNEADTPDNFQSRRPNTSFCFLDIRSPGLGDTAMYLCATSRGGTATHEQYFGPGTRLTVT.

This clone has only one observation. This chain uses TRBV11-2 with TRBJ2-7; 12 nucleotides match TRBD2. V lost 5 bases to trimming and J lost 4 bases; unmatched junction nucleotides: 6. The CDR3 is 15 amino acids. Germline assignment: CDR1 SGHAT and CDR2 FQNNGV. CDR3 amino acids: CASSQLAGGLYEQYF. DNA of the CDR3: TGTGCCAGCAGCCAACTAGCGGGGGGACTGTACGAGCAGTACTTC.

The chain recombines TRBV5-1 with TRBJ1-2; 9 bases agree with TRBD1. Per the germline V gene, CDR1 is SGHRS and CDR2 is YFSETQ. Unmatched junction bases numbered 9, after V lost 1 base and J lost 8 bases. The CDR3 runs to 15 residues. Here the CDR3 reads CASSLTGTGLEGYTF. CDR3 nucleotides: TGCGCCAGCAGCTTGACTGGGACAGGGCTCGAGGGCTACACCTTC. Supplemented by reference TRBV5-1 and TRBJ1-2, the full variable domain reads KAGVTQTPRYLIKTRGQQVTLSCSPISGHRSVSWYQQTPGQGLQFLFEYFSETQRNKGNFPGRFSGRQFSNSRSEMNVSTLELGDSALYLCASSLTGTGLEGYTFGSGTRLTVV.